This T cell receptor beta chain emerged from a study of OX40 agonist ivuxolimab in advanced cancers. The study, taken as a whole, reports: Several nonresponders also turned out to have low normalized T-cell clonal expansion.

To note about this clone: The antigen remains undetermined.

The CDR3 covers 15 residues. CDR1 and CDR2 (germline): ENHRY, SYGVKD. The V gene lost 0 bases and the J gene lost 6 bases, with 14 bases spanning the gap. TCRdb's table, derived via immunoSEQ multiplex PCR, lists solely in-frame clones and lacks some. This sample carries about 60,000 clones, 87% of them seen once, and the ten largest clones take under 3.5%. Any history of autoimmune disease or systemic immunosuppression disqualified patients. The sequences come from CD4+ or CD8+ T cells sorted from blood, collected in a trial of the OX40 agonist ivuxolimab. The chain carries TRBV10-3 and TRBJ1-2; D perhaps matches TRBD1 (6 bases). This clonotype originated in an adult with an advanced solid tumor such as melanoma, head and neck, liver or kidney cancer. The CDR3 region is CAISESGGRDNGYTF. CDR3 nucleotide sequence: TGTGCCATCAGTGAGTCTGGGGGCAGGGACAATGGCTACACCTTC.